This T cell receptor (beta chain) emerged from a study of blood T cell repertoires in COVID-19. Looking at the study overall: Samples came from the United States, Italy and Spain, spanning acute and convalescent COVID-19. T cells, B-cell-depleted T cells, or PBMCs provided the cDNA or gDNA that served as material.

This CDR3 comprises 14 residues. V lost 1 base, J lost 4 bases, and 2 bases stayed unmatched. Germline CDR1 SGDLS, CDR2 YYNGEE. In the authors' workflow: The assay estimated nucleated cells by amplifying reference gene primers. The protocol was immunoSEQ multiplex PCR, while the TCRdb copy is restricted to in-frame clones and leaves out a portion. From that table come the V and J calls and clone size; the DNA was used to work out D and trimming. The repertoire consists of some 100,000 clones, with nearly 90% occurring once and the leading ten covering under 7%. Sequenced material: peripheral blood. The gene calls are TRBV9 and TRBJ2-7, with TRBD2 matching over 10 bases. This receptor was identified in a woman aged 55-70 years with acute or convalescent COVID-19. In nucleotides, the CDR3 is TGTGCCAGCAGCGTAACTAGCGGGACTTACGAGCAGTACTTC. Translation gives CASSVTSGTYEQYF.